Below, 2 T cell receptor beta chains from the same sample are listed, as sequenced in a study of beta chain features in type 1 diabetes. Expressed TCRB transcripts were sequenced because the isolated RNA had all been reverse transcribed beforehand. Here immunoSEQ multiplex PCR was the method, and the copy in TCRdb shows in-frame clones only, minus some. The sample contains some 220,000 clones, roughly a tenth of which appear only once. The sequenced sample was central memory CD4+ T cells from blood. All receptors derive from a man in his late teens or twenties in good health.

This clone was picked up many times. The chain is built from TRBV7-2 and TRBJ2-2; D is tentatively TRBD1 or TRBD2 (6 bases each). The CDR3 covers 16 residues. Between the trimmed V and J ends, which lost 1 base and 5 bases, there was a span of 14 bases. Germline CDR1 is SGHTA and CDR2 is FQGNSA. The CDR3 loop is CASSLGAPGATGELFF. The CDR3 DNA reads as TGTGCCAGCAGCTTAGGTGCTCCGGGGGCAACCGGGGAGCTGTTTTTT.

This clone occurred many times. The V and J genes are TRBV29-1 and TRBJ1-1; TRBD1 is a possible D gene (5 bases). From germline, CDR1 is SQVTM and CDR2 ANQGSEA. V was cut by 3 bases and J by 5 bases, with 13 bases left in between. The CDR3 length is 13 residues. Written as DNA, the CDR3 is TGCAGCGTTGACCGGGCCAGGGCGACTGAAGCTTTCTTT. Translated, it gives CSVDRARATEAFF.